This T cell receptor beta chain was observed in a study of OX40 agonist ivuxolimab in advanced cancers. Study information: Ivuxolimab was delivered to patients intravenously every 2 weeks at doses spanning 0.01 to 10 mg/kg.

The V end was cut by 5 bases, the J end by 8 bases, with 12 bases between. Germline CDR1 is SSHAT and CDR2 is FNYEAQ (reference sequence). The CDR3 runs to 13 residues. Assay used: immunoSEQ multiplex PCR; TCRdb lists only in-frame clones, some missing. Here the sample spans 68,000 or so clones, 65% to 90% being singletons. V usage is TRBV7-7 and J usage is TRBJ1-4; D might be TRBD1 (5 bases). Material: CD4+ or CD8+ T cells sorted from blood, obtained in a trial of the OX40 agonist ivuxolimab. This TCR came from an adult with an advanced solid tumor such as melanoma, head and neck, liver or kidney cancer. The CDR3 region has the DNA TGTGCCAGCAGCGTTACTAAGGGGGAAAAACTGTTTTTT. Encoded protein: CASSVTKGEKLFF.